This entry lists 19 T cell receptor beta chains sequenced from one sample in a study of post-analysis software for immune sequencing data. Regarding the study as a whole: Included in a set of several TRBV segments more frequent in patients than controls were TRBV5-6, TRBV5-1 and TRBV20-1.

Unique molecular identifiers were carried by the TCR beta cDNA libraries. TCRdb re-analysed the PCR reads in MiXCR, keeping a single row per CDR3 protein. Of approximately 660,000 distinct CDR3 sequences in the sample, approximately 59% were seen once. Antigens of these TCRs are unknown. Sequences were obtained from blood. These receptors were collected from a girl aged 2-10 years with multiple sclerosis.

The genes are TRBV29-1 and TRBJ1-1; D may be TRBD1 (5 bases). Trimming removed 5 bases from V and 5 bases from J, with 15 bases in between. Germline V gene sequence: CDR1 SQVTM, CDR2 ANQGSEA. The CDR3 covers 13 residues. The CDR3 DNA reads as TGCAGCGTTCAAGGGGCGCAGGGTACTGAAGCTTTCTTT. Its translation is CSVQGAQGTEAFF.

The V gene is TRBV7-6, the J gene TRBJ2-2; D is tentatively TRBD1 or TRBD2 (6 bases each). Germline V gene sequence: CDR1 SGHVS, CDR2 FNYEAQ. V lost 3 bases to trimming and J lost 5 bases, with 13 bases between them. The CDR3 covers 15 residues. Here the CDR3 reads CASSFLLGGTGELFF. The CDR3 nucleotides read TGTGCCAGCAGCTTCCTCCTAGGGGGGACCGGGGAGCTGTTTTTT.

The rearrangement uses TRBV2 and TRBJ1-2; 10 bases fit TRBD1. The V segment lost 6 bases and the J segment 7 bases; nucleotides outside the gene matches: 14. From germline, CDR1 is SNHLY and CDR2 FYNNEI. The CDR3 totals 16 residues. CDR3 sequence (DNA): TGTGCCAGCAGCACCGGGACAGGGGACGGAATTGGTGGCTACACCTTC. This translates into CASSTGTGDGIGGYTF.

This chain links TRBV20-1 with TRBJ2-5; 8 bases agree with TRBD1. This CDR3 has 15 amino acids. The V gene's germline CDR1 is DFQATT and CDR2 SNEGSKA (reference sequence). V shed 1 base and J 4 bases; nucleotides not matched to a gene: 8. This chain's CDR3 is CSARGHGTGTETQYF. CDR3 nucleotides: TGCAGTGCTAGAGGGCACGGGACAGGCACAGAGACCCAGTACTTC.

The rearrangement uses TRBV7-9 and TRBJ1-1; the match to TRBD1 covers 7 bases. CDR1 is SEHNR, CDR2 FQNEAQ, per germline (reference sequence). The CDR3 contains 14 residues. The V and J ends lost 1 base and 4 bases, in that order; junction bases with no gene match: 3. CDR3 DNA sequence: TGTGCCAGCAGCTTAGTGTCAGGGGGCACTGAAGCTTTCTTT. It encodes CASSLVSGGTEAFF.

The chain joins TRBV5-1 to TRBJ2-7; no reliable D call. V was shortened by 2 bases and J by 2 bases, with 8 bases between the two germline ends. CDR3 length: 13 residues. The germline CDR1 and CDR2 sequences are SGHRS and YFSETQ. CDR3 sequence reads: CASSFGRTYEQYF. DNA for the CDR3: TGCGCCAGCAGCTTCGGACGGACCTACGAGCAGTACTTC.

CDR3 amino acids: CASQGTSDNEQFF. The CDR3 nucleotides are TGTGCCAGCCAGGGGACTAGCGACAATGAGCAGTTCTTC. The chain has TRBV2 and TRBJ2-1, with 10 bases that match TRBD2. Germline V gene lookup returns CDR1 SNHLY and CDR2 FYNNEI. The CDR3 extends over 13 amino acids. V lost 8 bases, J lost 5 bases, and 3 bases stayed unmatched. The entire variable domain, with the rest obtained from reference TRBV2 and TRBJ2-1, is as follows: EPEVTQTPSHQVTQMGQEVILRCVPISNHLYFYWYRQILGQKVEFLVSFYNNEISEKSEIFDDQFSVERPDGSNFTLKIRSTKLEDSAMYFCASQGTSDNEQFFGPGTRLTVL.

The V call is TRBV7-2, the J call TRBJ2-5, with 7 bases matching TRBD2. CDR1 and CDR2 from the germline V gene are SGHTA and FQGNSA. V trimming: 5 bases; J trimming: 4 bases; junction bases outside the gene matches: 7. CDR3 length: 14 residues. The CDR3 loop is CASSQTSHGETQYF. CDR3 coding DNA: TGTGCCAGCAGCCAGACTAGCCACGGAGAGACCCAGTACTTC.

This clonotype showed up just a few times. The genes are TRBV20-1 and TRBJ2-3, with 8 bases identical to TRBD2. Germline CDR1 and CDR2: DFQATT and SNEGSKA (reference sequence). The CDR3 runs to 13 residues. Germline trimming cut 5 bases from V and 4 bases from J; bases unmatched to any gene: 5. The CDR3 here is CSAYKAGADTQYF. The CDR3 nucleotides are TGCAGTGCTTATAAAGCGGGAGCAGATACGCAGTATTTT.

The chain combines TRBV20-1 with TRBJ2-7; 7 bases are a match to TRBD1. V lost 3 bases to trimming and J lost 7 bases; unmatched junction nucleotides: 9. CDR1 and CDR2 (germline): DFQATT, SNEGSKA (reference sequence). The length of the CDR3 is 13 residues. The CDR3, as DNA: TGCAGTGCTAGCTACCCGACAGGGAGTGAGCAGTACTTC. This sequence encodes CSASYPTGSEQYF.

The J gene is TRBJ2-7, the V gene TRBV5-1; 9 bases match TRBD1. Per the germline V gene, CDR1 is SGHRS and CDR2 is YFSETQ. The CDR3 runs 19 residues. V was clipped by 7 bases and J by 4 bases; unmatched bases: 24. CDR3 loop: CASASGTGRAGPSRYEQYF. The DNA of the CDR3 is TGCGCCAGCGCCTCGGGGACAGGGAGAGCGGGGCCCTCACGGTACGAGCAGTACTTC.

This clonotype was counted a few times. The chain carries TRBV6-5 and TRBJ1-5; no clear D. Germline V gene data show CDR1 as MNHEY and CDR2 as SVGAGI. The V end was cut by 5 bases, the J end by 9 bases, with 20 bases between. The CDR3 sequence is 15 residues long. The CDR3 sequence is CASSQGIGPQSPQHF. For the CDR3, the DNA is TGTGCCAGCAGTCAAGGTATCGGCCCTCAATCGCCCCAGCATTTT.

This clonotype has a handful of counts. This chain connects TRBV20-1 to TRBJ2-7; no definite D call. V was pared by 2 bases and J by 1 base, with 9 bases between. The length of the CDR3 is 13 residues. From germline, CDR1 is DFQATT and CDR2 SNEGSKA (reference sequence). CDR3 nucleotides: TGCAGTGCTAGAAACCCGGCATCCTACGAGCAGTACTTC. It encodes CSARNPASYEQYF.

The chain carries TRBV2 and TRBJ2-1; the match to TRBD1 covers 9 bases. The CDR3 has 18 amino acids. V was clipped by 1 base and J by 5 bases; unmatched bases: 12. CDR1 is SNHLY, CDR2 FYNNEI, per germline. As DNA, the CDR3 is TGTGCCAGCAGTGAAGGGGGGACAGGGCGAAGATCCCACAATGAGCAGTTCTTC. This codes for CASSEGGTGRRSHNEQFF.

This clonotype was observed a few times. The chain joins TRBV15 to TRBJ1-1; D perhaps matches TRBD1 (6 bases). V was clipped by 4 bases and J by 5 bases, with 11 bases between them. The CDR3 loop spans 13 amino acids. Germline-derived CDR1 and CDR2 are LNHNV and YYDKDF (reference sequence). CDR3 coding DNA: TGTGCCACCAGCACGAGGACAGCGACTGAAGCTTTCTTT. This sequence encodes CATSTRTATEAFF.

This clonotype was seen many times. The J gene is TRBJ2-3, the V gene TRBV6-5; 7 bases agree with TRBD2. The trim removed 6 bases at V and 5 bases at J, leaving 8 bases unmatched. The CDR3 loop spans 14 amino acids. Germline CDR1 MNHEY, CDR2 SVGAGI. As DNA, the CDR3 is TGTGCCAGCAGAGTCCGGGGGGTTAGAGATACGCAGTATTTT. Residues: CASRVRGVRDTQYF.

This clonotype has a single count. The V and J genes are TRBV11-2 and TRBJ2-3; 10 bases match TRBD2. The ends lost 1 base at V and 2 bases at J; junction bases unmatched: 9. This CDR3 has 18 residues. Germline loops: CDR1 SGHAT, CDR2 FQNNGV. The CDR3 spells CASSLGRASGGFTDTQYF. The DNA for the CDR3 is TGTGCCAGCAGCTTAGGTCGGGCTAGCGGGGGATTCACAGATACGCAGTATTTT.

This clonotype was seen only a few times. V is TRBV29-1 and J is TRBJ1-1; D unresolved. The germline V gene has CDR1 SQVTM and CDR2 ANQGSEA. This CDR3 region has 14 residues. V gave up 4 bases and J gave up 0 bases, with 12 bases separating them. CDR3 nucleotides: TGCAGCGTTGCCCCGGTTGTTATGAACACTGAAGCTTTCTTT. Translated, it gives CSVAPVVMNTEAFF.

The chain joins TRBV29-1 to TRBJ2-5, with 8 bases identical to TRBD1. This CDR3 spans 14 amino acids. Losses at the gene ends were 6 bases for V and 5 bases for J; bases not matched to a gene: 11. Germline V gene data show CDR1 as SQVTM and CDR2 as ANQGSEA. CDR3 loop: CSVRDRLRDETQYF. In DNA form, the CDR3 reads TGCAGCGTGCGGGACAGGTTAAGGGACGAGACCCAGTACTTC.